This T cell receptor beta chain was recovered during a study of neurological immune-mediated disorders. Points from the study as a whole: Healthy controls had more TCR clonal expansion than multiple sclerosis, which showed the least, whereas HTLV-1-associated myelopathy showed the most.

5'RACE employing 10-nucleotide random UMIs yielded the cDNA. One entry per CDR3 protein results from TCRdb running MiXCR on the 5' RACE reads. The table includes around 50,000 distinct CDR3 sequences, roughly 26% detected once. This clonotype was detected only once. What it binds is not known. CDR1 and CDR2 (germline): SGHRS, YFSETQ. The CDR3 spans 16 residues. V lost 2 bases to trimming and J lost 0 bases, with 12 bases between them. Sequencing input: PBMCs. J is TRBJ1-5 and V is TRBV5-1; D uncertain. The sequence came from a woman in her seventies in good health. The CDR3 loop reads CASSLVDGDSNQPQHF. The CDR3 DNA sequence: TGCGCCAGCAGCTTAGTTGACGGAGATAGCAATCAGCCCCAGCATTTT. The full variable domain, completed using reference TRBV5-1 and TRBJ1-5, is KAGVTQTPRYLIKTRGQQVTLSCSPISGHRSVSWYQQTPGQGLQFLFEYFSETQRNKGNFPGRFSGRQFSNSRSEMNVSTLELGDSALYLCASSLVDGDSNQPQHFGDGTRLSIL.